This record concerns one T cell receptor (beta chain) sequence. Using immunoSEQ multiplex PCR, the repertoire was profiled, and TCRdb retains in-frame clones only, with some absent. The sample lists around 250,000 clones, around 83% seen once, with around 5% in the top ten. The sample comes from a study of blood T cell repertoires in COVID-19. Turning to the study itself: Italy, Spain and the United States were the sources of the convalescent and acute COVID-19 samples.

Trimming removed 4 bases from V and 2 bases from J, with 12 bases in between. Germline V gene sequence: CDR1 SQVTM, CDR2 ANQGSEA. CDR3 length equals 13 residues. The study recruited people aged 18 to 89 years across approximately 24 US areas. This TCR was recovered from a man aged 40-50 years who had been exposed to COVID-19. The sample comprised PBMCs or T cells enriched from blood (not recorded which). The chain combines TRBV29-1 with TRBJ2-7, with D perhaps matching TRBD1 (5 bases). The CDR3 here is CSVVTETPYEQYF. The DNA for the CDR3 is TGCAGCGTTGTGACAGAGACCCCCTACGAGCAGTACTTC.